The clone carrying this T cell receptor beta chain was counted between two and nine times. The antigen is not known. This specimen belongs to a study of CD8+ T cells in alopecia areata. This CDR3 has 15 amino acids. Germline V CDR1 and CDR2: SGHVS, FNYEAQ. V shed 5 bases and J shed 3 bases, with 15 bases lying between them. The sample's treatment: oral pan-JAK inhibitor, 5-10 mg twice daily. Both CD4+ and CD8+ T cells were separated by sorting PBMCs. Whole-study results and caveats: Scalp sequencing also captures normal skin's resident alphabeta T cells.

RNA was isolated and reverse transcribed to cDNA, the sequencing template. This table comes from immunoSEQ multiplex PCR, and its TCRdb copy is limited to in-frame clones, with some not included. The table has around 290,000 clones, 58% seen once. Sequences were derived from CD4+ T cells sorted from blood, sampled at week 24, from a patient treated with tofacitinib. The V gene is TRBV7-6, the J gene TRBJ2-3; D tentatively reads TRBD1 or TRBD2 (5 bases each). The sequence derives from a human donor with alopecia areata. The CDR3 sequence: CASSPAPWGTDTQYF. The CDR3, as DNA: TGTGCCAGCAGCCCTGCCCCCTGGGGGACAGATACGCAGTATTTT. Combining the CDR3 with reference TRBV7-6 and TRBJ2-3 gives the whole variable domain GAGVSQSPRYKVTKRGQDVALRCDPISGHVSLYWYRQALGQGPEFLTYFNYEAQQDKSGLPNDRFSAERPEGSISTLTIQRTEQRDSAMYRCASSPAPWGTDTQYFGPGTRLTVL.